Each of the 5 T cell receptor beta chains below was sequenced from the same sample in a study of blood T cell repertoires in COVID-19. Data came from immunoSEQ multiplex PCR; TCRdb stores just in-frame clones and leaves some out. This sample has some 220,000 clones, with almost 85% found just once. Sequenced: peripheral blood. These receptors came from a woman in her 70s with COVID-19, enrolled during active disease.

The chain has TRBV6-2 or TRBV6-3 and TRBJ2-7, with TRBD1 matching over 7 bases. The CDR3 totals 14 residues. The germline CDR1 and CDR2 sequences are MNHEY and SVGEGT. The V segment lost 5 bases and the J segment 0 bases; nucleotides outside the gene matches: 4. The CDR3: CASSDRVDSYEQYF. DNA of the CDR3: TGTGCCAGCAGTGACAGGGTGGACTCCTACGAGCAGTACTTC.

The genes are TRBV5-1 and TRBJ1-1; no firm D call. Germline CDR1 reads SGHRS; CDR2 reads YFSETQ. The ends were cut back, 0 bases at V and 8 bases at J, with 17 bases in the middle. The CDR3 length is 15 residues. CDR3 amino acids: CASSLDISPGTEAFF. The CDR3, as DNA: TGCGCCAGCAGCTTGGACATTTCGCCTGGTACGGAAGCTTTCTTT.

This clone was recorded once. V usage is TRBV19 and J usage is TRBJ2-7; D gene unclear. This CDR3 is built from 13 residues. V was shortened by 2 bases and J by 6 bases, with 11 bases between the two germline ends. In germline, CDR1 is LNHDA, CDR2 SQIVND (reference sequence). Here the CDR3 reads CASSIQARAEQYF. CDR3 coding DNA: TGTGCCAGTAGTATACAGGCCCGAGCCGAGCAGTACTTC.

This clone was counted once. The rearrangement joins TRBV12-3 or TRBV12-4 to TRBJ1-2; TRBD1 aligns across 7 bases. V dropped 5 bases and J dropped 8; count of bases not matched to a gene: 8. CDR3 length equals 13 residues. CDR3 coding DNA: TGTGCCAGCAGTACTACAGGGGTGGGAGGCTACACCTTC. Protein sequence: CASSTTGVGGYTF.

The V gene is TRBV19, the J gene TRBJ1-1; no definite D call. This CDR3 has 13 amino acids. Germline V gives CDR1 LNHDA, CDR2 SQIVND (reference sequence). Trimming shortened V by 6 bases and J by 6 bases, and 14 bases separated the two germline ends. CDR3: CASSFVLASEAFF. The CDR3 DNA sequence: TGTGCCAGTAGCTTCGTACTCGCATCTGAAGCTTTCTTT.